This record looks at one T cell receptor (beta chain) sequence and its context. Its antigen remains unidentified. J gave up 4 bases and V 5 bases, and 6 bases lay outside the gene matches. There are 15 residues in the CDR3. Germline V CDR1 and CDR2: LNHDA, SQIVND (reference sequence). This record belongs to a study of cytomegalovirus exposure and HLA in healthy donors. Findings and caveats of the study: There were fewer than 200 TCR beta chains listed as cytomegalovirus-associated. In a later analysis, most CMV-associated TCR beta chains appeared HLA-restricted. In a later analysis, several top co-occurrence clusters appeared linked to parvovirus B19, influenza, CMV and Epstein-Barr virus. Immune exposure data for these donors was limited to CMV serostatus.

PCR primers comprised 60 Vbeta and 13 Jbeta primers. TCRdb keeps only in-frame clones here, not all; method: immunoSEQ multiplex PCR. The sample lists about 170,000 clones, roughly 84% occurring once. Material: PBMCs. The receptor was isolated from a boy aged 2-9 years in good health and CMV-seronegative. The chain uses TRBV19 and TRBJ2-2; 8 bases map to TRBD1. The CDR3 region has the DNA TGTGCCAGTAGTCGAGTAGGGACAGGCACCGGGGAGCTGTTTTTT. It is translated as CASSRVGTGTGELFF.